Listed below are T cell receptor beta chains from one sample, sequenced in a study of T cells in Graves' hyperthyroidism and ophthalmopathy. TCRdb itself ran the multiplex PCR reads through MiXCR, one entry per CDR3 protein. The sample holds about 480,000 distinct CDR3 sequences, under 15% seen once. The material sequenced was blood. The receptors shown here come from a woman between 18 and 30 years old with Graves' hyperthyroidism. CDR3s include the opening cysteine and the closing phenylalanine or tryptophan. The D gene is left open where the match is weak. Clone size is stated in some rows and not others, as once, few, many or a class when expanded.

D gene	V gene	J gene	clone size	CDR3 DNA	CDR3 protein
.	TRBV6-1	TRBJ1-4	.	TGTGCCAGCGGACCGGGGCTTCCAAATGAAAAACTGTTTTTT	CASGPGLPNEKLFF
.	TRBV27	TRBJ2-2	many	TGTGCCAGCAAACTCGGACTTCACACCGGGGAGCTGTTTTTT	CASKLGLHTGELFF
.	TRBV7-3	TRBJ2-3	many	TGTGCCAGCAGCGCCCAGATGCTGGTAGATACGCAGTATTTT	CASSAQMLVDTQYF
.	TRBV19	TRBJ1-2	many	TGTGCCAGTAGTATAAATATCGAGAGAATTAACTATGGCTACACCTTC	CASSINIERINYGYTF
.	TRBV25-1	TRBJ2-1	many	TGTGCCAGCAGTGAAATCGGGGACTACAATGAGCAGTTCTTC	CASSEIGDYNEQFF
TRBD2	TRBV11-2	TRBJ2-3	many	TGTGCCAGCAGCCTCGGGACTAGCGCAGATACGCAGTATTTT	CASSLGTSADTQYF
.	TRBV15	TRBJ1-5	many	TGTGCCACCAGCAGAGATCTAAGGCCCCAGCATTTT	CATSRDLRPQHF
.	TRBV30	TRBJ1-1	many	TGTGCCTGGACCTCCCGTTCTCCGAACACTGAAGCTTTCTTT	CAWTSRSPNTEAFF
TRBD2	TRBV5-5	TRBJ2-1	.	TGTGCCAGCAGCTTACTAGCGTCAGCAGACAATGAGCAGTTCTTC	CASSLLASADNEQFF
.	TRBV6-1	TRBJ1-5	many	TGTGCCTGCTGTGATCCGGGGCAGGGACGCTATCAGCCCCAGCATTTT	CACCDPGQGRYQPQHF
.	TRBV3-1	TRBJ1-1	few	TGTGCCAGCCATAAGCAGGGTGGCGGCACTGAAGCTTTCTTT	CASHKQGGGTEAFF
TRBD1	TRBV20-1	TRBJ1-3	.	TGCAGTGCTAGACCGGGGACAGGGGAAGGAAACACCATATATTTT	CSARPGTGEGNTIYF
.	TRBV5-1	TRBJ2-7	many	TGCGCCAGCAGCTTGCCTAGTTCACTCTACGAGCAGTACTTC	CASSLPSSLYEQYF
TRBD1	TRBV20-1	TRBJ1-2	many	TGCAGTGCTAGAATTTTTGGGCAGGGGGGCCTCTATGGCTACACCTTC	CSARIFGQGGLYGYTF
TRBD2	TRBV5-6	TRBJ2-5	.	TGTGCCAGCAGCTTGGTACTAGCGGGAGGGCGGGGGACCCAGTACTTC	CASSLVLAGGRGTQYF
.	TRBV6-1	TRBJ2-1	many	TGTGCCAGCAGTGAAAGGGGCTACAATGAGCAGTTCTTC	CASSERGYNEQFF
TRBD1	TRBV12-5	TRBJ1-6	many	TGTGCTAGTGGTTTGCTACCCCTGGGACAGAACATTTCACCCCTCCACTTT	CASGLLPLGQNISPLHF
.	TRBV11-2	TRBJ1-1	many	TGTGCCAGCAGCTTAGTTGCAGGGGTGAACACTGAAGCTTTCTTT	CASSLVAGVNTEAFF
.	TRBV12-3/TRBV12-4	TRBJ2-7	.	TGTGCCAGCAGTTCAGTAGGACGATGGGCAGGAGGGGACTACGAGCAGTACTTC	CASSSVGRWAGGDYEQYF
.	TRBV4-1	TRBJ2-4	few	TGCGCCAGCAGCCAAGAGGGGGGTCAAGGGGGGAGGGTCAAAAACATTCAGTACTTC	CASSQEGGQGGRVKNIQYF
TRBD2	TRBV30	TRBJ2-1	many	TGTGCCTGGAGTGTAAAGAGCAGACTAGCGGGAGTGTACAATGAGCAGTTCTTC	CAWSVKSRLAGVYNEQFF
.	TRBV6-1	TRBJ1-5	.	TGTGCCAGCAGGACGGACGTCTTGGCAGATTTT	CASRTDVLADF
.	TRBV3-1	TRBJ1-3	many	TGTGCCAGCAGCCCCAGGGGAAACACCATATATTTT	CASSPRGNTIYF
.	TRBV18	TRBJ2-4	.	TGTGCCAGCTCACCCGAAAGCGGGCCCGCCAAAAACATTCAGTACTTC	CASSPESGPAKNIQYF
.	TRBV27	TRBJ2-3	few	TGTGCCAGCAGCTCGCCATACACAGATACGCAGTATTTT	CASSSPYTDTQYF
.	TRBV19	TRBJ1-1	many	TGTGCCAGTACCACCCAAGGGAGGAACACTGAAGCTTTCTTT	CASTTQGRNTEAFF
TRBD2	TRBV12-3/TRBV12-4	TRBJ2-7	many	TGTGCCAGCAGCCCCCTTTCGGGAGGGTACTACGAGCAGTACTTC	CASSPLSGGYYEQYF
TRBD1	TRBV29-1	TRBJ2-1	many	TGCAGCGGGGAGGGACAGGGCAGGTATGAGCAGTTCTTC	CSGEGQGRYEQFF
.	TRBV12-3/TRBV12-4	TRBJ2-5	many	TGTGCCAGCTGTGTTTCTCAGGACCGGACCCAGTACTTC	CASCVSQDRTQYF
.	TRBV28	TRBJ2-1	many	TGTGCCAGCAGTTTAGGGTCCGACCCATTCCCCACTAGGGAAATTAGCTCCTACAATGAGCAGTTCTTC	CASSLGSDPFPTREISSYNEQFF
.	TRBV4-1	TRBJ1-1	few	TGCGCCAGCAGCCAAGATCATGGTCTGAACACTGAAGCTTTCTTT	CASSQDHGLNTEAFF
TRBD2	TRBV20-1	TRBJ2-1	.	TGCAGTGCTAGAGTAGCGGGAGGGAGCTACAATGAGCAGTTCTTC	CSARVAGGSYNEQFF
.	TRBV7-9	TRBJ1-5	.	TGTGCCAGCAGCCCCCGGGGCATCAATCAGCCCCAGCATTTT	CASSPRGINQPQHF
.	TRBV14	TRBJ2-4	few	TGTGCCAACAGCTCGTGGGGGGTGGACATTCAGTACTTC	CANSSWGVDIQYF
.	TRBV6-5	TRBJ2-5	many	TGTGCCAGCAGTTACTCGGGACCGGCCAAAGAAGAGACCCAGTACTTC	CASSYSGPAKEETQYF
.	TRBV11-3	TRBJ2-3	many	TGTGCCAGCAGCTTCCAGGCTGGGGATACGCAGTATTTT	CASSFQAGDTQYF
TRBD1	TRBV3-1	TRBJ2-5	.	TGTGCCAGCAGCCATTCTACAGGGGAGTACCAAGAGACCCAGTACTTC	CASSHSTGEYQETQYF
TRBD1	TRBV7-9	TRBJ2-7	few	TGTGCCAGCAGCTCCCTACCGGGACAGATCTACGAGCAGTACTTC	CASSSLPGQIYEQYF
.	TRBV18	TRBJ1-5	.	TGTGCCAGCTCACCACCGGCAGGGACCGTATATCAGCCCCAGCATTTT	CASSPPAGTVYQPQHF
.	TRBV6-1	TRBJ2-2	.	TGTGCCACCAAAGGACAGTACCCCGGGGAGCTGTTTTTT	CATKGQYPGELFF
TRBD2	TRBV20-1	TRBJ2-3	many	TGCAGTGCTACCGGGACTAGCTTGTCAGATACGCAGTATTTT	CSATGTSLSDTQYF
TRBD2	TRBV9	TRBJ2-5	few	TGTGCCAGCAACCCGTGGGAGGGAGATGAGACCCAGTACTTC	CASNPWEGDETQYF
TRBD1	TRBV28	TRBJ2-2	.	TGTGCCGGCAGTCCGGGGACAGGGAGGCCCGGGGAGCTGTTTTTT	CAGSPGTGRPGELFF
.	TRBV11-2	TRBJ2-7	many	TGTGCCAGCAGCTTAGAAGGGTTTGAGCAGTACTTC	CASSLEGFEQYF
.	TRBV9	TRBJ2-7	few	TGTGCCAGCAGCGTAGCACCGGGCGGACGTTCCTACGAGCAGTACTTC	CASSVAPGGRSYEQYF
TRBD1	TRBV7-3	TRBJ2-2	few	TGTGCCAGCAGCGGGACCGGGACAGCTTTCACCGGGGAGCTGTTTTTT	CASSGTGTAFTGELFF
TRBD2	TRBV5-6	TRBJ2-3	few	TGTGCCAGCAGCCCCCGGGTCGGACTAGCAGATACAGATACGCAGTATTTT	CASSPRVGLADTDTQYF
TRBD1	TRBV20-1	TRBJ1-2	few	TGCAGTGCTAGAGATTCATTGGGAGACAGGGCCTCCTATGGCTACACCTTC	CSARDSLGDRASYGYTF
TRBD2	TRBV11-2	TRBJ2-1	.	TGTGCCAGCAGCCCCGGGACTAGCGGGGGGAGGACGAGTGAAGGGCTGGACCACAATGAGCAGTTCTTC	CASSPGTSGGRTSEGLDHNEQFF
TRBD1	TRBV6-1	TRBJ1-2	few	TGTGCCAGCAGTCAAGGACAGGGCTGGTCTAACTATGGCTACACCTTC	CASSQGQGWSNYGYTF
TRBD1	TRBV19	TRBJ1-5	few	TGTGCCAGTAGTACACACTTGGACAGGGCCCGCAATCAGCCCCAGCATTTT	CASSTHLDRARNQPQHF
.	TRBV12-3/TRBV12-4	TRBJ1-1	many	TGTGCCAGCAGTTTACGGACAGCCATGAACACTGAAGCTTTCTTT	CASSLRTAMNTEAFF
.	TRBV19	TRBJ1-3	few	TGTGCCACCGACCGGGACTCTGGAAACACCATATATTTT	CATDRDSGNTIYF
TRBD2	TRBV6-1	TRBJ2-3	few	TGTGCCAGCAGTGAAAAACCTAGCGGATACACAGATACGCAGTATTTT	CASSEKPSGYTDTQYF
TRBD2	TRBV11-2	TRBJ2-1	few	TGTGCCAGCAGCGTCATGCGACTAGCGGGAGAGGTGTTCTTC	CASSVMRLAGEVFF
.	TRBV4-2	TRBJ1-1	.	TGTGCCAGCAGCCAAGGTGAGCGGATGTTGACTGAAGCTTTCTTT	CASSQGERMLTEAFF
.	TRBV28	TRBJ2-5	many	TGTGCCAGTGATTCCGTACGTGCGGCCCAGTACTTC	CASDSVRAAQYF